This T cell receptor (beta chain) was sequenced during a study of cytomegalovirus exposure and HLA in healthy donors. Germline loops: CDR1 SQVTM, CDR2 ANQGSEA. V was trimmed by 6 bases and J by 1 base, leaving 9 bases between them. This CDR3 region has 13 residues. With respect to this clone: Antigen unknown.

Broader study findings: Reported performance of the classifier showed diagnosis of cytomegalovirus status with high specificity and sensitivity. The availability of immune exposure information extended only to CMV serostatus.

The primer mix had 60 Vbeta and 13 Jbeta primers. The assay was immunoSEQ multiplex PCR, and TCRdb's table has in-frame clones only and misses some. This sample has 130,000 or so clones, with 81% found just once. Sequenced input: PBMCs. This receptor was obtained from a man between 18 and 35 years old in good health and CMV-seronegative. The rearrangement links TRBV29-1 to TRBJ2-2; the D gene is possibly TRBD1 (6 bases). CDR3: CSVVTGNTGELFF. CDR3 DNA: TGCAGCGTGGTGACAGGGAACACCGGGGAGCTGTTTTTT.